Listed below are T cell receptor beta chains from one sample, sequenced in a study of cytomegalovirus exposure and HLA in healthy donors. TCRdb's table, derived via immunoSEQ multiplex PCR, lists solely in-frame clones and lacks some. This sample carries 99,000 or so clones, about 9.4% of them seen once, and the ten largest clones take roughly 5%. The sequencing input was PBMCs. Receptor source: a man in his forties or fifties in good health and CMV-seropositive. CDR3s include the opening cysteine and the closing phenylalanine or tryptophan. Each record gives: D gene, V gene, J gene, clone size, CDR3 DNA, CDR3 protein. D genes are given only for firm matches. Expanded clones are given a class, and other clones once, few, many or no size at all.

TRBD1	TRBV6-4	TRBJ2-7	few	TGTGCCAGCAGTCCTACCCGACAGGGAAACTACGAGCAGTACTTC	CASSPTRQGNYEQYF
NA	TRBV29-1	TRBJ2-7	NA	TGCAGCGTTGAAAGGTCTGGGGCCGGTGTCCGCTACGAGCAGTACTTC	CSVERSGAGVRYEQYF
TRBD1	TRBV19	TRBJ1-5	NA	TGTGCCAGTAACACAGGGACAGGATCCACAAATCAGCCCCAGCATTTT	CASNTGTGSTNQPQHF
TRBD2	TRBV13	TRBJ2-7	NA	TGTGCCAGCAGCTTAGGCGGACTAGCGGGAGGGCCTATCCGCGAGCAGTACTTC	CASSLGGLAGGPIREQYF
NA	TRBV4-1	TRBJ2-3	few	TGCGCCAGCAGCCTCCTCCCGATGAAGCGCACAGATACGCAGTATTTT	CASSLLPMKRTDTQYF
NA	TRBV28	TRBJ1-2	NA	TGTGCCAGCAGTTTGGTCCAAGGGGCGCCGAACTATGGCTACACCTTC	CASSLVQGAPNYGYTF
NA	TRBV10-3	TRBJ1-1	NA	TGTGCCATCAGGGATGGACAGAACACTGAAGCTTTCTTT	CAIRDGQNTEAFF
TRBD1	TRBV18	TRBJ2-2	few	TGTGCCAGCTCACCAGGACAGGGTCGGACCGGGGAGCTGTTTTTT	CASSPGQGRTGELFF
NA	TRBV7-9	TRBJ2-5	few	TGTGCCAGCAGCCCAAAAGCTAGCGACCAAGAGACCCAGTACTTC	CASSPKASDQETQYF
TRBD2	TRBV6-1	TRBJ2-7	few	TGTGCCAGCAGTGGACTAGCGGATAGCTCCTACGAGCAGTACTTC	CASSGLADSSYEQYF
NA	TRBV5-4	TRBJ2-7	NA	TGTGCCAGCAGTCCGTCCGGGACACGGACCTACGAGCAGTACTTC	CASSPSGTRTYEQYF
NA	TRBV28	TRBJ1-5	few	TGTGCCACCGGTACAGGGACCAATCAGCCCCAGCATTTT	CATGTGTNQPQHF
TRBD1	TRBV6-1	TRBJ2-3	NA	TGTGCCAGCAGTTGGACAGGCAGCACAGATACGCAGTATTTT	CASSWTGSTDTQYF
TRBD1	TRBV5-4	TRBJ1-3	few	TGTGCCAGCAGCGTCCCGGGACAGGGAAACACCATATATTTT	CASSVPGQGNTIYF
TRBD2	TRBV27	TRBJ2-2	NA	TGTGCCAGCAGTTTATGGGGGGTAGCGGGAGGCTCCACCGGGGAGCTGTTTTTT	CASSLWGVAGGSTGELFF